The clone carrying this TCR beta chain showed up many times. TCRB transcripts that were expressed got sequenced, as all of the isolated RNA had been reverse transcribed. Using immunoSEQ multiplex PCR, the repertoire was profiled, and TCRdb retains in-frame clones only, with some absent. The sample lists around 250,000 clones; approximately 14% were seen once. This record comes from a study of beta chain features in type 1 diabetes. This CDR3 is built from 15 residues. Trimming removed 3 bases from V and 7 bases from J; junction bases left unmatched: 8. In germline, CDR1 is MGHRA, CDR2 YSYEKL. Material: naive CD4+ T cells from blood. The V call is TRBV4-1, the J call TRBJ1-2; 10 bases fit TRBD1. This TCR derives from a woman in her thirties or forties in good health. This CDR3 reads CASSQAGTGDGGYTF. CDR3 in DNA: TGCGCCAGCAGCCAGGCCGGGACAGGGGACGGTGGCTACACCTTC.